A single sample gave rise to the 15 T cell receptor beta chains below, sequenced in a study of regulatory T cells in long-lasting Graves disease. The TCR beta library used iRepertoire HTBI primers with Arm-PCR amplification of CDR3. One entry per CDR3 protein, called by TCRdb with MiXCR from the multiplex PCR reads. In the table there are about 420,000 distinct CDR3 sequences, around 20% of which are singletons. As to time point: persistent/refractory GD, antithyroid drugs over 5 years with positive TRAb. Construction of the TCR library relied on RNA isolated from PBMCs. Sequenced here: peripheral blood mononuclear cells (PBMCs), sampled when the disease was refractory, from a patient treated with antithyroid drugs. The receptors come from a female donor with Graves disease.

The V call is TRBV7-9, the J call TRBJ2-7, with 10 bases aligning to TRBD2. The CDR3 extends over 15 amino acids. V lost 1 base and J lost 7; bases outside the gene matches: 7. Per the germline V gene, CDR1 is SEHNR and CDR2 is FQNEAQ (reference sequence). CDR3 DNA: TGTGCCAGCAGCTTAGTAGGGCTAGCGGGAGAAGAGCAGTACTTC. Protein product: CASSLVGLAGEEQYF.

This clonotype has a handful of counts. The rearrangement joins TRBV29-1 to TRBJ2-7; D unresolved. Trimming pared 1 base from V and 2 bases from J, leaving 12 bases between. Per the germline V gene, CDR1 is SQVTM and CDR2 is ANQGSEA. The CDR3 totals 14 residues. The CDR3, as DNA: TGCAGCGTTGAAGGGGCTAGGAGACCCTACGAGCAGTACTTC. It yields the protein CSVEGARRPYEQYF.

This clonotype has more than one count but fewer than ten. The rearrangement links TRBV29-1 to TRBJ1-1; the match to TRBD1 covers 9 bases. This CDR3 has 11 residues. The germline gives CDR1 SQVTM, CDR2 ANQGSEA. J gave up 10 bases and V 5 bases, and 5 bases lay outside the gene matches. CDR3 DNA: TGCAGCGTTCTATTGACAGGGGGAGCTTTCTTT. It yields the protein CSVLLTGGAFF.

This clonotype was observed many times. The gene calls are TRBV3-1 and TRBJ1-5; D is unresolved. V was pared by 4 bases and J by 0 bases, with 1 base between. Germline lookup yields CDR1 LGHDT and CDR2 YNNKEL (reference sequence). The CDR3 has 12 residues. The CDR3 region has the DNA TGTGCCAGCAGCCGTAGCAATCAGCCCCAGCATTTT. It codes for CASSRSNQPQHF.

This clonotype was observed many times. This chain links TRBV20-1 with TRBJ1-2; 8 bases are a match to TRBD1. The J segment lost 6 bases and the V segment lost 4 bases, leaving 7 bases of the junction unmatched. CDR1 is DFQATT and CDR2 is SNEGSKA in the germline V gene (reference sequence). The CDR3 contains 13 residues. CDR3 sequence: CSAKTPGGNGYTF. For the CDR3, the DNA is TGCAGTGCTAAAACCCCAGGGGGCAATGGCTACACCTTC.

This clonotype was seen a single time. The chain has TRBV7-9 and TRBJ2-7; D possibly matches TRBD1 or TRBD2 (5 bases each). The germline V gene encodes CDR1 SEHNR and CDR2 FQNEAQ (reference sequence). This CDR3 comprises 12 residues. Trimming took off 3 bases at V and 8 bases at J, with 11 bases between the two ends. CDR3 nucleotide sequence: TGTGCCAGCAGCTTTGCCGGGGCGCAGCAGTACTTC. The encoded protein is CASSFAGAQQYF.

The chain recombines TRBV6-1 with TRBJ2-7; a weak D match, TRBD1 (5 bases). Trimming took off 5 bases at V and 5 bases at J, with 22 bases between the two ends. CDR3 length equals 16 residues. In germline, CDR1 is MNHNS, CDR2 SASEGT. The CDR3 spells CASSPSGPDEWNEQYF. CDR3 sequence (DNA): TGTGCCAGCAGTCCCTCAGGGCCCGACGAGTGGAACGAGCAGTACTTC.

The chain uses TRBV7-9 and TRBJ2-5; TRBD2 is a possible D gene (5 bases). Germline CDR1 is SEHNR and CDR2 is FQNEAQ (reference sequence). The ends were cut back, 3 bases at V and 5 bases at J, with 19 bases in the middle. This CDR3 is 16 amino acids long. CDR3 DNA: TGTGCCAGCAGCTTGTTCGCCGGCTCCGGCGGGGAGACCCAGTACTTC. Protein sequence: CASSLFAGSGGETQYF.

This clonotype appeared a single time. This rearrangement joins TRBV18 to TRBJ2-7; D call uncertain. The germline V gene has CDR1 KGHSH and CDR2 LQKENI. There are 12 residues in the CDR3. V lost 2 bases and J 4 bases, leaving 6 bases between the germline ends. The CDR3 coding sequence is TGTGCCAGCTCACCAGAGGAATACGAGCAGTACTTC. This encodes CASSPEEYEQYF. The whole variable domain, filled in from reference TRBV18 and TRBJ2-7, reads NAGVMQNPRHLVRRRGQEARLRCSPMKGHSHVYWYRQLPEEGLKFMVYLQKENIIDESGMPKERFSAEFPKEGPSILRIQQVVRGDSAAYFCASSPEEYEQYFGPGTRLTVT.

In this sample, this clonotype turned up a few times. V is TRBV15 and J is TRBJ1-5, with D unresolved. Trimming stripped 0 bases from V and 7 bases from J, with 4 bases between. CDR1 and CDR2 (germline): LNHNV, YYDKDF (reference sequence). This CDR3 region has 12 residues. For the CDR3, the DNA is TGTGCCACCAGCAGAGACGACCAGCCCCAGCATTTT. Its protein is CATSRDDQPQHF.

This sequence joins TRBV2 and TRBJ1-3, with a tentative D call TRBD1 (5 bases). The V gene lost 4 bases and the J gene lost 0 bases, with 16 bases spanning the gap. The germline CDR1 and CDR2 sequences are SNHLY and FYNNEI. CDR3 length equals 17 residues. CDR3 protein: CASSAGEGRISGNTIYF. The CDR3, as DNA: TGTGCCAGCAGTGCGGGAGAGGGACGGATCTCTGGAAACACCATATATTTT. Looking up the rest from reference TRBV2 and TRBJ1-3 gives the full variable domain: EPEVTQTPSHQVTQMGQEVILRCVPISNHLYFYWYRQILGQKVEFLVSFYNNEISEKSEIFDDQFSVERPDGSNFTLKIRSTKLEDSAMYFCASSAGEGRISGNTIYFGEGSWLTVV.

The chain joins TRBV6-1 to TRBJ2-6, with no clear D. CDR3 size: 15 residues. Trimming took 6 bases from V and 0 from J, leaving 9 bases between them. Looked up from germline, CDR1 is MNHNS and CDR2 is SASEGT. The CDR3 DNA sequence: TGTGCCAGCAGGGCTTCAGTCTCTGGGGCCAACGTCCTGACTTTC. It specifies CASRASVSGANVLTF.

This sequence joins TRBV11-2 and TRBJ2-2; D remains ambiguous. CDR1 is SGHAT, CDR2 FQNNGV, per germline. Trimming removed 5 bases at V and 7 bases at J, with 14 bases between. The CDR3 totals 14 residues. CDR3 sequence: CASSNRLGDGELFF. The CDR3 DNA follows: TGTGCCAGCAGCAACCGCCTGGGCGACGGGGAGCTGTTTTTT.

The rearrangement joins TRBV2 to TRBJ1-3; 7 nucleotides agree with TRBD1. Germline V gene lookup returns CDR1 SNHLY and CDR2 FYNNEI. After removal of 2 bases from V and 1 base from J, the junction contained 2 bases not matched to a gene. The CDR3 has 15 amino acids. CDR3 sequence (DNA): TGTGCCAGCAGTGAAAGGACAGGTTCTGGAAACACCATATATTTT. This translates into CASSERTGSGNTIYF.

With respect to this clonotype: One junction end disagrees with the germline gene, perhaps due to a read error. V gene TRBV28 combines with J gene TRBJ1-5, with TRBD1 matching 7 bases. Germline CDR1 reads MDHEN; CDR2 reads SYDVKM. CDR3 length: 15 amino acids. CDR3 sequence reads: CASGLSEQGNQPQHF. The CDR3 DNA reads TGTGCCAGCGGTTTATCGGAACAGGGGAATCAGCCCCAGCATTTT.